This TCR beta chain stems from a study of blood T cell repertoires in COVID-19. Looking at the study overall: Acute and convalescent COVID-19 samples came from the United States, Italy and Spain. The analysed material was cDNA or gDNA that came from T cells, B-cell-depleted T cells, or PBMCs.

Germline V gene data show CDR1 as MNHNS and CDR2 as SASEGT. Trimming cost V 1 base and J 2 bases, with 6 bases left between them. CDR3 length equals 14 residues. Original handling: From reference gene primer amplification, estimates of nucleated cell counts were derived. Profiled with immunoSEQ multiplex PCR; TCRdb holds only in-frame clones, not every one. That table supplies the V and J calls and clone size; D and trimming were determined from the DNA. The sample shows more than 100,000 clones, about 90% of them seen only once. Sequenced sample: peripheral blood. The chain links TRBV6-1 to TRBJ1-3; tentatively, D is TRBD1 (5 bases). The clonotype comes from a man in his fifties or sixties with active COVID-19. This chain's CDR3 is CASSEGGAGNTIYF. Written as DNA, the CDR3 is TGTGCCAGCAGTGAAGGGGGGGCTGGAAACACCATATATTTT.